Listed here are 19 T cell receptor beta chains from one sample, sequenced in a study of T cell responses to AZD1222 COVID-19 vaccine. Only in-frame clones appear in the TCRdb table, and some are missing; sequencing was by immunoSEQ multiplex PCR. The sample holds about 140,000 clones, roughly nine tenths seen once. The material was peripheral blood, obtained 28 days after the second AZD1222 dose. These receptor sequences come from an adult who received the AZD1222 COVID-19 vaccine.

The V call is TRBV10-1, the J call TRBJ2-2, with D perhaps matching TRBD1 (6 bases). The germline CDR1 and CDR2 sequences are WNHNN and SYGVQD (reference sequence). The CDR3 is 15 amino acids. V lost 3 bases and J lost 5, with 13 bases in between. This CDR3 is CASSERGILTGELFF. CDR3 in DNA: TGCGCCAGCAGTGAAAGGGGGATATTAACCGGGGAGCTGTTTTTT.

As DNA, the CDR3 is TGTGCCAGCAGTTTAGACTTCACCTACGAGCAGTACTTC. Translated, it gives CASSLDFTYEQYF. The J gene is TRBJ2-7, the V gene TRBV6-5; no clear D gene. The CDR3 consists of 13 residues. V shed 4 bases and J shed 2 bases, with 9 bases lying between them. Per the germline V gene, CDR1 is MNHEY and CDR2 is SVGAGI.

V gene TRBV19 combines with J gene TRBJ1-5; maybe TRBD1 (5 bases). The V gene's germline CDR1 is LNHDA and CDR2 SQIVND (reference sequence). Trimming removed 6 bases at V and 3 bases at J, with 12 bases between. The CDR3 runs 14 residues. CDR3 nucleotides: TGTGCCAGTAGCATGGGACGGATCAATCAGCCCCAGCATTTT. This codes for CASSMGRINQPQHF.

CDR3 bases: TGCGCCAGCAGCCCTTCCCTTGGACCCTACGAGCAGTACTTC. Its protein product is CASSPSLGPYEQYF. The chain couples TRBV4-1 to TRBJ2-7; D is ambiguous. CDR1 and CDR2 from the germline V gene are MGHRA and YSYEKL. The CDR3 loop spans 14 amino acids. Trimming pared 4 bases from V and 2 bases from J, leaving 12 bases between.

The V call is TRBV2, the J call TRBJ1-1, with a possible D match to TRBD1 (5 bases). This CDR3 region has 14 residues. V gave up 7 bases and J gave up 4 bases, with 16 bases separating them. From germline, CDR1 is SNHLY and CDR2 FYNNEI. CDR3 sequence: CASMGVSSRTEAFF. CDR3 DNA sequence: TGTGCCAGCATGGGGGTGTCAAGTCGCACTGAAGCTTTCTTT.

The CDR3 DNA follows: TGTGCCAGCACAGGGGATGCCTACAATGAGCAGTTCTTC. As protein: CASTGDAYNEQFF. J is TRBJ2-1 and V is TRBV9, with D possibly TRBD1 on 6 matching bases. Trimming shortened V by 6 bases and J by 2 bases, and 9 bases separated the two germline ends. The CDR3 length is 13 residues. Per the germline V gene, CDR1 is SGDLS and CDR2 is YYNGEE.

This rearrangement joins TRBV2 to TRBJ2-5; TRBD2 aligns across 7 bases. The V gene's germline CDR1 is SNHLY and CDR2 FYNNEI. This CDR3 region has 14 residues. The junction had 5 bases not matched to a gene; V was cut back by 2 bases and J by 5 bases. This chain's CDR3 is CASSERGVGETQYF. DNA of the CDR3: TGTGCCAGCAGTGAACGGGGGGTTGGGGAGACCCAGTACTTC.

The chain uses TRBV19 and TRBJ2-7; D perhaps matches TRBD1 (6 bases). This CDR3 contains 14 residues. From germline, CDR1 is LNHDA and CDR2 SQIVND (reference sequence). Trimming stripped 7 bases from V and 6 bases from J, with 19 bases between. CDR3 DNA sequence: TGTGCCAGTAAGGATGTAGGGGGAGTAGCCGAGCAGTACTTC. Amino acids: CASKDVGGVAEQYF.

CDR3 nucleotides: TGTGCCAGCAGCGCTTGGACGGAGATTTCCGGGGAGCTGTTTTTT. It codes for CASSAWTEISGELFF. The chain employs TRBV7-9 and TRBJ2-2; D remains unclear. CDR1 SEHNR and CDR2 FQNEAQ come from the germline V gene (reference sequence). V lost 5 bases and J lost 6, with 16 bases in between. CDR3 length: 15 residues.

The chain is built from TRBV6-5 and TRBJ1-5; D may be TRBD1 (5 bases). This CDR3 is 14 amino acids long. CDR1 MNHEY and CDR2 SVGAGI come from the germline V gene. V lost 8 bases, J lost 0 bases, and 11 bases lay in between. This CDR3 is CASRGSYSNQPQHF. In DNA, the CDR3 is TGTGCCAGCCGGGGGTCTTATAGCAATCAGCCCCAGCATTTT.

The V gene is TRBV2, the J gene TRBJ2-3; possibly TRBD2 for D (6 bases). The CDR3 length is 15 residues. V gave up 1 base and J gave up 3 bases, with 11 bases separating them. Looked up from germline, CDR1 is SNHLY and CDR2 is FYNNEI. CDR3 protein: CASSEVTAGTDTQYF. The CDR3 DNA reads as TGTGCCAGCAGTGAAGTTACGGCGGGGACAGATACGCAGTATTTT.

CDR3 region: CASSQGMSGRIYEQYF. CDR3 in DNA: TGCGCCAGCAGCCAAGGAATGAGCGGGAGAATCTACGAGCAGTACTTC. The chain couples TRBV4-3 to TRBJ2-7, with 8 bases matching TRBD2. The germline CDR1 and CDR2 sequences are LGHNA and YSLEER. V lost 1 base and J lost 3; bases outside the gene matches: 8. The CDR3 has 16 amino acids.

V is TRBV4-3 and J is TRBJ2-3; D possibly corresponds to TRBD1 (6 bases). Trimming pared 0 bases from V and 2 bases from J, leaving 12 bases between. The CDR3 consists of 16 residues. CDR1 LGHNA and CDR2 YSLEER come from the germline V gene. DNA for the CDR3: TGCGCCAGCAGCCAAGATCTAGGGGGACCCACAGATACGCAGTATTTT. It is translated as CASSQDLGGPTDTQYF.

CDR3 coding DNA: TGTGCCAGCAACCCCGCCCGGGACAGCTCCTACGAGCAGTACTTC. Translating it yields CASNPARDSSYEQYF. The chain carries TRBV6-6 and TRBJ2-7; 7 positions match TRBD1. Germline assignment: CDR1 MNHNY and CDR2 SVGAGI (reference sequence). The trim removed 7 bases at V and 0 bases at J, leaving 9 bases unmatched. This CDR3 region has 15 residues.

The CDR3 DNA sequence: TGTGCCAGCAGTTTGATCTGGTTGGCGCGTTCCTACGAGCAGTACTTC. It specifies CASSLIWLARSYEQYF. The chain is built from TRBV28 and TRBJ2-7, with no clear D. Trimming stripped 3 bases from V and 1 base from J, with 16 bases between. Germline V gene data show CDR1 as MDHEN and CDR2 as SYDVKM. The CDR3 spans 16 residues.

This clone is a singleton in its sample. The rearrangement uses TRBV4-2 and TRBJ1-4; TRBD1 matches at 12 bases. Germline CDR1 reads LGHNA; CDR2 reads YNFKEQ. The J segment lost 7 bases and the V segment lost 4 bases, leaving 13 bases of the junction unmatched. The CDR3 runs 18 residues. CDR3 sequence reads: CASSRRPGQGATGEKLFF. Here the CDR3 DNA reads TGTGCCAGCAGCCGAAGACCGGGACAGGGGGCAACGGGTGAAAAACTGTTTTTT.

The chain's CDR3 is CASSYGPSNEQFF. DNA for the CDR3: TGTGCCAGCAGTTACGGGCCTTCCAATGAGCAGTTCTTC. This sequence joins TRBV6-5 and TRBJ2-1; no definite D call. CDR1 is MNHEY and CDR2 is SVGAGI in the germline V gene. The CDR3 runs to 13 residues. Trimming took off 2 bases at V and 6 bases at J, with 8 bases between the two ends.

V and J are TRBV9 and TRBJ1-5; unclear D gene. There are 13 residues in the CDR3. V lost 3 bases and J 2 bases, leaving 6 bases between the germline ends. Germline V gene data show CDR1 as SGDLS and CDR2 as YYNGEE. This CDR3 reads CASSDEGNQPQHF. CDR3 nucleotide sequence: TGTGCCAGCAGCGATGAGGGCAATCAGCCCCAGCATTTT.

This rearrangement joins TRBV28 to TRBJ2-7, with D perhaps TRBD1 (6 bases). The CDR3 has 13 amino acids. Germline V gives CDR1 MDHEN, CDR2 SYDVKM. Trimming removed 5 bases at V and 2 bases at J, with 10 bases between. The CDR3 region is CASSGGQTYEQYF. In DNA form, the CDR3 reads TGTGCCAGCAGTGGAGGACAGACCTACGAGCAGTACTTC. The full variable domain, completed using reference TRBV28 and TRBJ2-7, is DVKVTQSSRYLVKRTGEKVFLECVQDMDHENMFWYRQDPGLGLRLIYFSYDVKMKEKGDIPEGYSVSREKKERFSLILESASTNQTSMYLCASSGGQTYEQYFGPGTRLTVT.